These T cell receptor beta chains were read from a single sample in a study of CD8 T cells in ankylosing spondylitis. TCRdb ran MiXCR on the 5' RACE reads and lists one entry per CDR3 protein. The sample lists under 550,000 distinct CDR3 sequences; about 25% were seen once. Sequencing was performed on blood, either unsorted or a sorted T cell fraction (not recorded which). These TCRs come from a male donor with ankylosing spondylitis. Both conserved end residues are part of each CDR3. A D gene is named only where the DNA matches it firmly. Size is stated for part of the rows, as once, few or many counts, or as a class when the clone is expanded.

TRBJ1-6 | - | - | TRBV12-5 | CASGLQDSPLHF | TGTGCTAGTGGTCTACAGGATTCACCCCTCCACTTT
TRBJ2-1 | TRBD1 | - | TRBV29-1 | CSVVPLWTGGSTEQFF | TGCAGCGTTGTACCCCTGTGGACAGGGGGAAGCACTGAGCAGTTCTTC
TRBJ2-5 | - | few | TRBV3-1 | CASSQGSFETQYF | TGTGCCAGCAGCCAAGGTAGCTTTGAGACCCAGTACTTC
TRBJ2-2 | - | - | TRBV11-2 | CASTGGPNTGELFF | TGTGCCAGCACCGGGGGTCCGAACACCGGGGAGCTGTTTTTT
TRBJ1-2 | - | many | TRBV7-2 | CASSPPTGLGGYTF | TGTGCCAGCAGCCCTCCAACAGGGTTGGGTGGCTACACCTTC
TRBJ1-5 | - | few | TRBV7-2 | CASSLRGGSNQPQHF | TGTGCCAGCAGCTTAAGAGGGGGGAGCAATCAGCCCCAGCATTTT
TRBJ2-2 | - | - | TRBV25-1 | CASSDRVIGGELFF | TGTGCCAGCAGTGACAGGGTCATTGGCGGGGAGCTGTTTTTT
TRBJ2-3 | TRBD2 | - | TRBV7-7 | CASSLASGFDTQYF | TGTGCCAGCAGCTTAGCTAGCGGGTTCGATACGCAGTATTTT
TRBJ2-2 | TRBD1 | few | TRBV5-1 | CASSLIAGGPGELFF | TGCGCCAGCAGCTTGATAGCAGGGGGTCCCGGGGAGCTGTTTTTT
TRBJ2-1 | - | few | TRBV25-1 | CASSEGRGSYNEQFF | TGTGCCAGCAGTGAAGGGCGGGGCTCCTACAATGAGCAGTTCTTC
TRBJ2-6 | - | - | TRBV11-2 | CASRAGAISGANVLTF | TGTGCCAGCAGGGCAGGGGCAATCTCTGGGGCCAACGTCCTGACTTTC
TRBJ2-2 | - | few | TRBV12-3/TRBV12-4 | CASKQGLNTGELFF | TGTGCCAGCAAGCAGGGGCTGAACACCGGGGAGCTGTTTTTT
TRBJ2-5 | - | once | TRBV5-1 | CASSLQDPRETQYF | TGCGCCAGCAGCTTGCAGGACCCGCGAGAGACCCAGTACTTC
TRBJ2-1 | TRBD2 | many | TRBV11-3 | CASSPGRERPYNEQFF | TGTGCCAGCAGCCCGGGGCGGGAGCGGCCCTACAATGAGCAGTTCTTC
TRBJ1-5 | TRBD1 | many | TRBV7-2 | CASSVDRSSNQPQHF | TGTGCCAGCAGCGTGGACAGGTCCAGCAATCAGCCCCAGCATTTT
TRBJ2-1 | TRBD2 | - | TRBV10-3 | CAIRVAGNSNEQFF | TGTGCCATCAGGGTAGCGGGAAATAGCAATGAGCAGTTCTTC
TRBJ1-5 | - | - | TRBV24-1 | CATSDFGHGPQHF | TGTGCCACCAGTGATTTCGGCCATGGGCCCCAGCATTTT
TRBJ2-2 | TRBD2 | few | TRBV5-6 | CASSLFQREKVGELFF | TGTGCCAGCAGCTTGTTTCAGCGGGAAAAAGTCGGGGAGCTGTTTTTT
TRBJ2-3 | TRBD2 | many | TRBV20-1 | CSARDWSASGYYTDTQYF | TGCAGTGCTAGAGATTGGTCGGCTAGCGGATACTACACAGATACGCAGTATTTT
TRBJ1-6 | TRBD1 | - | TRBV5-1 | CASSLTQGQGYYSPLHF | TGCGCCAGCAGCTTGACGCAAGGACAGGGCTATTATTCACCCCTCCACTTT
TRBJ2-1 | - | few | TRBV9 | CASSVFQGRNEQFF | TGTGCCAGCAGCGTATTCCAGGGCCGCAATGAGCAGTTCTTC
TRBJ2-3 | TRBD2 | - | TRBV20-1 | CSAVSGRATDTQYF | TGCAGTGCTGTAAGCGGGAGGGCCACAGATACGCAGTATTTT
TRBJ2-1 | - | - | TRBV5-1 | CASSLVPLPQPDNEQFF | TGCGCCAGCAGCTTGGTCCCTCTACCCCAACCCGACAATGAGCAGTTCTTC
TRBJ2-1 | TRBD2 | - | TRBV20-1 | CSARDLAGGYNEQFF | TGCAGTGCTAGAGATCTAGCGGGCGGCTACAATGAGCAGTTCTTC
TRBJ2-2 | - | few | TRBV27 | CASSFGQKSGELFF | TGTGCCAGCAGTTTCGGACAGAAATCCGGGGAGCTGTTTTTT